The clone carrying this T cell receptor (beta chain) was seen a few times. Its antigen is as yet unknown. This specimen belongs to a study of post-analysis software for immune sequencing data. Study-wide results and caveats: Batch-mates among the samples co-clustered strongly by F measure. The five TRBV segments detected at higher frequency in patients than in controls included TRBV5-6, TRBV5-1 and TRBV20-1.

V lost 3 bases and J 5 bases, leaving 8 bases between the germline ends. The CDR3 has 13 residues. CDR1 and CDR2 from the germline V gene are SGHVS and FQNEAQ. Incorporated into the TCR beta cDNA libraries were unique molecular identifiers, which served to reduce PCR and sequencing biases. TCRdb reprocessed the PCR reads with MiXCR, giving one entry per CDR3 protein. The top ten hold under 15% of the sample, which has a few hundred thousand distinct CDR3 sequences, roughly 30% seen once. This sequence originates from a girl between 5 and 17 years old with multiple sclerosis. The rearrangement uses TRBV7-8 and TRBJ2-1; D remains unclear. Sequences were obtained from blood. The CDR3 bases are TGTGCCAGCAGCTTGCCACGGGACAATGAGCAGTTCTTC. It is translated as CASSLPRDNEQFF.